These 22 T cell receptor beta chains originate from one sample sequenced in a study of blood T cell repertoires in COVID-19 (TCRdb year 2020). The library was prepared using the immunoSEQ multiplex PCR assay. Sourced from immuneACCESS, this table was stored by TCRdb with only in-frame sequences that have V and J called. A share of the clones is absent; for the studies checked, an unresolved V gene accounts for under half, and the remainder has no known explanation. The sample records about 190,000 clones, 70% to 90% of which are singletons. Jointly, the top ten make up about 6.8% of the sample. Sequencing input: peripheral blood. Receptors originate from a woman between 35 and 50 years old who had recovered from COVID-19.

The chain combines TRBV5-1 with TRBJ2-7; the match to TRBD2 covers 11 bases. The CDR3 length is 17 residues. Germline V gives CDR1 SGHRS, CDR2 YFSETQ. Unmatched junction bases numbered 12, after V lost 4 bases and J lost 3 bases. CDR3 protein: CASSLPRPGLAVYEQYF. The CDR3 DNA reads TGCGCCAGCAGCCTTCCCAGACCGGGACTAGCGGTCTACGAGCAGTACTTC.

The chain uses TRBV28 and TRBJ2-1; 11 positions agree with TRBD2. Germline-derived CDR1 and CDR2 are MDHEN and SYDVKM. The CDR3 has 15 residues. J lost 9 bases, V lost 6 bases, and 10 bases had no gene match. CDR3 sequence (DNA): TGTGCCAGCAGCCTTCTAGCGGGAGGCAGGGGTGAGCAGTTCTTC. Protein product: CASSLLAGGRGEQFF.

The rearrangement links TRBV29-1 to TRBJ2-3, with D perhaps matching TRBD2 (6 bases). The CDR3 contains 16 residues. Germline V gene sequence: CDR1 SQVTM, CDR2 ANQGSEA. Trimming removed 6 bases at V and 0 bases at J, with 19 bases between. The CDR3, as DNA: TGCAGCGTCCCAACGGGGACTGCAACTAGCACAGATACGCAGTATTTT. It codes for CSVPTGTATSTDTQYF.

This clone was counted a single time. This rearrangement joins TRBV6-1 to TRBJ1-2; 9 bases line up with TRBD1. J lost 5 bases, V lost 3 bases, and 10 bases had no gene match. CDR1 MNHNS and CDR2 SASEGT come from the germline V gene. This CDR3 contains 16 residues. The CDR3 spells CASSDLADRGKYGYTF. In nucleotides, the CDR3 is TGTGCCAGCAGTGATCTGGCGGACAGGGGTAAGTATGGCTACACCTTC.

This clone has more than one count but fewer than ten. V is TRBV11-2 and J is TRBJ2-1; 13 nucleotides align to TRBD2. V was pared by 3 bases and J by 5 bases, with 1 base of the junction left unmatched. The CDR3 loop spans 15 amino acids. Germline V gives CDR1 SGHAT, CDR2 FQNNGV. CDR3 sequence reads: CASSLGLAGNNEQFF. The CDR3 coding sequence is TGTGCCAGCAGCTTGGGACTAGCGGGAAACAATGAGCAGTTCTTC.

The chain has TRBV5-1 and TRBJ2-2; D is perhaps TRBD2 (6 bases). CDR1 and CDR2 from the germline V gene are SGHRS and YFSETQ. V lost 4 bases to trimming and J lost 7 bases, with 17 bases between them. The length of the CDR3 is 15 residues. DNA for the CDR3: TGCGCCAGCAGCCCGGAGGGCTACCCCGTCGGGGAGCTGTTTTTT. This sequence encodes CASSPEGYPVGELFF.

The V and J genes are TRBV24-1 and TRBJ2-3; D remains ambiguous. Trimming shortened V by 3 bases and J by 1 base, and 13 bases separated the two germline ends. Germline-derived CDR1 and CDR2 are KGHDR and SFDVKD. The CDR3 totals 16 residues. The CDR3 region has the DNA TGTGCCACCAGTGATGCGACCGTAGCCGGCACAGATACGCAGTATTTT. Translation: CATSDATVAGTDTQYF.

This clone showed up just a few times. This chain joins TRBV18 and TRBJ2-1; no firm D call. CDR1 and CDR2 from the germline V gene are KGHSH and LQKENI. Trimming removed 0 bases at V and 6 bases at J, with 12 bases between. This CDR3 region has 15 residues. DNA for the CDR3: TGTGCCAGCTCACCACCATCGACACTCAGCAATGAGCAGTTCTTC. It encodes CASSPPSTLSNEQFF.

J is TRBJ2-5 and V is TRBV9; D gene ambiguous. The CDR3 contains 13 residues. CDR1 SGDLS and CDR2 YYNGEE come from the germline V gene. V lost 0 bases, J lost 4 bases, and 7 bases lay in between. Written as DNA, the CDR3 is TGTGCCAGCAGCGTAGGGTTCGGAGAGACCCAGTACTTC. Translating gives CASSVGFGETQYF.

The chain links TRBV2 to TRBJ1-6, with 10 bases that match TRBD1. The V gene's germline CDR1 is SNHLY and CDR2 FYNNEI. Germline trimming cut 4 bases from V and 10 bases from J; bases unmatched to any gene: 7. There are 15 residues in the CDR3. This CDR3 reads CASSGRTGGWSPLHF. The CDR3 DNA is TGTGCCAGCAGTGGGAGGACAGGGGGGTGGTCACCCCTCCACTTT.

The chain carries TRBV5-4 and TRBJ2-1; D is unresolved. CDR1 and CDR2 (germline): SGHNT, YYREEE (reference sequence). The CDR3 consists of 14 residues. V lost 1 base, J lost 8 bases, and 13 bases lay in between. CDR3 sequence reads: CASSLMSPSDEQFF. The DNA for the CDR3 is TGTGCCAGCAGCTTGATGAGTCCGAGTGATGAGCAGTTCTTC.

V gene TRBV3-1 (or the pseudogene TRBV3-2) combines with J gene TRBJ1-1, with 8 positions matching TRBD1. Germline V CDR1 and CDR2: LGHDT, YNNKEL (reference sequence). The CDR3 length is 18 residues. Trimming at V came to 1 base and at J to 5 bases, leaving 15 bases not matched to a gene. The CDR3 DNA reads TGTGCCAGCAGCCAAGCGGACAGGGTCCCTTTTCATTCAACTGAAGCTTTCTTT. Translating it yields CASSQADRVPFHSTEAFF.

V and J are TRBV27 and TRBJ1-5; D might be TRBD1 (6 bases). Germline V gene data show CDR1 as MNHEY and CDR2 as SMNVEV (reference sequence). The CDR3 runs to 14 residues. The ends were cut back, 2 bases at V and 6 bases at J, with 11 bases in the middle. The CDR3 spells CASSLTGILQPQHF. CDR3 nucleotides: TGTGCCAGCAGTTTAACAGGGATTCTTCAGCCCCAGCATTTT.

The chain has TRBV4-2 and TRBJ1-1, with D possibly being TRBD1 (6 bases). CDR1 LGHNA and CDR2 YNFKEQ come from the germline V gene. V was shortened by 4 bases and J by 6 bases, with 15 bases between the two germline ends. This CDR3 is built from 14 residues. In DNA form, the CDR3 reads TGTGCCAGCAGCCGTGGGACATATGACGCTGAAGCTTTCTTT. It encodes CASSRGTYDAEAFF.

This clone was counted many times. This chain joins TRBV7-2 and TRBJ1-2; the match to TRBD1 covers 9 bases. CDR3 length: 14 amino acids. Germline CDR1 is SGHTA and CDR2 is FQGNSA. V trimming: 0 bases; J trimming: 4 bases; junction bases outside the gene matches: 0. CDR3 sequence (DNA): TGTGCCAGCAGCTTAGCGACAGGGGGCTATGGCTACACCTTC. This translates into CASSLATGGYGYTF.

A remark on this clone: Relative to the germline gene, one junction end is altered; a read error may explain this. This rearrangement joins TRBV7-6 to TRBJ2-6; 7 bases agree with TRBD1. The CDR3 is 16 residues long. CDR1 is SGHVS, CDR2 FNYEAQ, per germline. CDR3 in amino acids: CASSLDRVHGANVLTF. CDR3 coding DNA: TGTGCCAGCAGTTTAGACAGGGTGCATGGGGCCAACGTCCTGACTTTC.

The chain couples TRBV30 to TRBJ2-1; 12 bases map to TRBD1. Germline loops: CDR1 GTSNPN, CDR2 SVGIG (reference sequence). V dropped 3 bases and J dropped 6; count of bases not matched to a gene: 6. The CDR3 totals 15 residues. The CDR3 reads CAWSLGTGGVNEQFF. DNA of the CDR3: TGTGCCTGGAGCCTCGGGACAGGGGGCGTCAATGAGCAGTTCTTC.

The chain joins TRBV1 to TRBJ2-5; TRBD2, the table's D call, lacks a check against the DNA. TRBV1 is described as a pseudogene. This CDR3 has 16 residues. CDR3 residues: CTSSRLGEAKQETQYF. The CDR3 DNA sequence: TGCACCAGCAGCAGACTGGGGGAGGCGAAACAAGAGACCCAGTACTTC.

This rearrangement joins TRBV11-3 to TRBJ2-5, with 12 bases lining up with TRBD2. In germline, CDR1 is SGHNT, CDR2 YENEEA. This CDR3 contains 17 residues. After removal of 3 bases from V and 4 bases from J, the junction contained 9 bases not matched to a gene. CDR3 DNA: TGTGCCAGCAGCTTGGGTCAGACTAGCGGGAGTGGAGAGACCCAGTACTTC. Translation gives CASSLGQTSGSGETQYF.

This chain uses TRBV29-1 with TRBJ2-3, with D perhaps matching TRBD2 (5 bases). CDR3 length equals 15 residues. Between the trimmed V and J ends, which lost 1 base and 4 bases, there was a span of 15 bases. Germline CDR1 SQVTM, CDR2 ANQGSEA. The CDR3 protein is CSVEGGSKPADTQYF. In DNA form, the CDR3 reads TGCAGCGTTGAAGGTGGGAGCAAGCCGGCAGATACGCAGTATTTT.

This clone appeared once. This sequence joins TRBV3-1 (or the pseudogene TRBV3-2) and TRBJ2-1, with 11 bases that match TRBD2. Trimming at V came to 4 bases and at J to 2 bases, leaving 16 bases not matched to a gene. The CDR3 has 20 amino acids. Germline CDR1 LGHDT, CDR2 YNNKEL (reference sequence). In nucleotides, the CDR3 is TGTGCCAGCAGCCCGCGTCCCGGGACTAGCGGCCAAGCCCCCTACAATGAGCAGTTCTTC. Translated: CASSPRPGTSGQAPYNEQFF.

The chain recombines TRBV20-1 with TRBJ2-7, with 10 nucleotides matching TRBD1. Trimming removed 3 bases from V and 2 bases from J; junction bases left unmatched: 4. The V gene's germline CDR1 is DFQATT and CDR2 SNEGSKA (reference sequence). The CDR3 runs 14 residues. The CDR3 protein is CSASTGQGTYEQYF. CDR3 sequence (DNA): TGCAGTGCTAGTACGGGACAGGGGACCTACGAGCAGTACTTC.